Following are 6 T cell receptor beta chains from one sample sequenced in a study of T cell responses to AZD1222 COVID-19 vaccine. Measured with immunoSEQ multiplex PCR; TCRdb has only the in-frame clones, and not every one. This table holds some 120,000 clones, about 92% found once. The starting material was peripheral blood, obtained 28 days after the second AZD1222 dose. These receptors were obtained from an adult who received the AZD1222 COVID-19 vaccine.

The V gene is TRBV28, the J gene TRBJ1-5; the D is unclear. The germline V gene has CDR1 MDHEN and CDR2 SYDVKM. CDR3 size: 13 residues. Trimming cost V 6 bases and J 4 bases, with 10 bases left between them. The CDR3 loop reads CASRNYNNQPQHF. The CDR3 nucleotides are TGTGCCAGCAGAAACTATAATAATCAGCCCCAGCATTTT. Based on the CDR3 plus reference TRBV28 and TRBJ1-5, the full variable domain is DVKVTQSSRYLVKRTGEKVFLECVQDMDHENMFWYRQDPGLGLRLIYFSYDVKMKEKGDIPEGYSVSREKKERFSLILESASTNQTSMYLCASRNYNNQPQHFGDGTRLSIL.

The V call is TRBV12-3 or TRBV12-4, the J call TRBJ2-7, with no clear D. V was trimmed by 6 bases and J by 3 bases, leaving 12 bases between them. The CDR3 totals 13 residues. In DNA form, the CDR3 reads TGTGCCAGCAGCCTATTCAAGTTCTACGAGCAGTACTTC. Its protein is CASSLFKFYEQYF.

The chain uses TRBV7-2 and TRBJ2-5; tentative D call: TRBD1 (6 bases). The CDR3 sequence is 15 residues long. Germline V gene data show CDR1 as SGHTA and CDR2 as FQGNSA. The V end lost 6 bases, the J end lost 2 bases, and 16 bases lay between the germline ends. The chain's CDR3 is CASRTFGQIQETQYF. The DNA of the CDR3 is TGTGCCAGCAGGACATTCGGACAGATTCAAGAGACCCAGTACTTC.

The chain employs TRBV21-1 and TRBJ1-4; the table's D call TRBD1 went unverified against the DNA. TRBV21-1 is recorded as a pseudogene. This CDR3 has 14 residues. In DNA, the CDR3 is TGTGCCAGCAGGCTAACAGGGTCTCCTTGTCAACTGTTTTTT. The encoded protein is CASRLTGSPCQLFF.

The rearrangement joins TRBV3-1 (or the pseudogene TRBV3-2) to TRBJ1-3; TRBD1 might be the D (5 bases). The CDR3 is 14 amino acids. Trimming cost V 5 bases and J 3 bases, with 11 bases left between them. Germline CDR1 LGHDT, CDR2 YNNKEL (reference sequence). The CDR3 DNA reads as TGTGCCAGCAGCAGGGACGGCGGTGGAAACACCATATATTTT. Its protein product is CASSRDGGGNTIYF.

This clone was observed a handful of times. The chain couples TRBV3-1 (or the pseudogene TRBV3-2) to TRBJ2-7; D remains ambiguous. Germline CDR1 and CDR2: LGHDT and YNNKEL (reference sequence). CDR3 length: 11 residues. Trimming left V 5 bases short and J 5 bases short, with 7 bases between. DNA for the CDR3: TGTGCCAGCAGCTCCCGGGACGAGCAGTACTTC. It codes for CASSSRDEQYF.